The T cell receptor (beta chain) described here comes from a study of T-cell reconstitution after alpha-beta-depleted transplantation in children. This clonotype has at least ten counts. The antigen remains undetermined. Construction of the TCRbeta library involved unique molecular identifiers. TCRdb redid the calling of the PCR reads with MiXCR, one entry per CDR3 protein. The table lists about 870,000 distinct CDR3 sequences, around 15% of them singletons. The CDR3 runs 18 residues. Germline V lookup: CDR1 DFQATT, CDR2 SNEGSKA (reference sequence). The V and J ends lost 2 bases and 4 bases, in that order; junction bases with no gene match: 17. Findings of the study overall: By one year post-transplant, T-cell counts and diversity largely arose from T cells that were newly produced. It was reported that alpha-beta T cells came from several hundred expanded graft clones (about two months after transplant). It was surviving recipient T cells and thymic progenitors that gave some patients high TCRbeta diversity at day 60.

The chain uses TRBV20-1 and TRBJ2-7; the match to TRBD2 covers 10 bases. The material sequenced was PBMCs, mostly from graft donor cells, taken 360 days after TCRalphabeta/CD19-depleted stem cell transplant. This TCR was sampled from a male patient under 18 who had a stem cell transplant for acute lymphoblastic leukemia, so the T cells may come from the graft donor. The CDR3 region is CSARSPPGLAGVKYEQYF. The CDR3 DNA follows: TGCAGTGCTAGATCCCCCCCAGGGCTAGCGGGAGTCAAGTACGAGCAGTACTTC.